Described below is a single T cell receptor beta chain sequence and its context. The antigen remains undetermined. This CDR3 has 15 amino acids. Germline-derived CDR1 and CDR2 are LGHNA and YNFKEQ. The V gene end was trimmed by 5 bases and the J gene end by 0 bases; junction bases not matched to a gene: 4. This specimen belongs to a study of a mutant IDH1 vaccine in newly diagnosed glioma. Study-wide context: Receipt of radiotherapy, temozolomide, or both preceded the study, and most received both.

Clones were read by immunoSEQ multiplex PCR, and TCRdb kept only the in-frame ones, dropping some. Of just over 80,000 clones in the sample, roughly 85% were seen once. Documented time point: week 23, last vaccination. Mutant IDH1 20-mer peptide, at 300 ug, made up each vaccine dose, with topical imiquimod. The donors' diagnosis was new WHO grade 3 or 4 astrocytoma that was IDH1-mutant and ATRX-lost. The clonotype was recovered from a man aged 25 to 40 with glioma. Some clones in this sample may be carry-over from other donors' samples. The sequencing here drew on PBMCs, taken from a glioma patient whose treatment included an IDH1 peptide vaccine. This chain connects TRBV4-2 to TRBJ1-3; 7 bases are a match to TRBD1. This CDR3 reads CASSRDSGSGNTIYF. The CDR3 nucleotides are TGTGCCAGCAGCAGGGACAGCGGCTCTGGAAACACCATATATTTT.